These 29 T cell receptor beta chains were sequenced from one sample in a study of siplizumab effects on memory and regulatory T cells (dated by TCRdb to about 2019). Receptors were amplified or captured by the immunoSEQ multiplex PCR assay. TCRdb's version of the immuneACCESS table is confined to in-frame rearrangements and falls short of the full clone set. An unresolved V gene accounts for under half of the shortfall where checked; the remainder is of unknown origin. The sample includes around 72,000 clones, with roughly 89% observed a single time. The ten largest account for approximately 31% of the sample. Sequencing was carried out using CD8+ T cells sorted from blood. The receptors originated from a human donor in good health.

The genes are TRBV5-6 and TRBJ2-7; 7 nucleotides align to TRBD1. Germline trimming cut 4 bases from V and 4 bases from J; bases unmatched to any gene: 11. Germline V gene data show CDR1 as SGHDT and CDR2 as YYEEEE. CDR3 length: 15 residues. In DNA form, the CDR3 reads TGTGCCAGCAGCCCTTTGGGACAGCTTGATTACGAGCAGTACTTC. Residues: CASSPLGQLDYEQYF.

This chain joins TRBV19 and TRBJ2-5; D is unclear. Germline V gives CDR1 LNHDA, CDR2 SQIVND (reference sequence). This CDR3 is built from 14 residues. V lost 3 bases and J lost 2, with 10 bases in between. The CDR3 DNA reads as TGTGCCAGTAGTATTAGGCAGGAACAAGAGACCCAGTACTTC. Its translation: CASSIRQEQETQYF.

J is TRBJ2-7 and V is TRBV5-5, with unresolved D. The V and J ends lost 2 bases and 3 bases respectively, with 6 bases between them. In germline, CDR1 is SGHKS, CDR2 YYEKEE (reference sequence). CDR3 length: 12 amino acids. As DNA, the CDR3 is TGTGCCAGCAGCTTTGAGGACTACGAGCAGTACTTC. Its translation: CASSFEDYEQYF.

The chain is built from TRBV6-6 and TRBJ2-3; possibly TRBD2 for D (5 bases). The V gene's germline CDR1 is MNHNY and CDR2 SVGAGI (reference sequence). The CDR3 is 14 residues long. V lost 5 bases to trimming and J lost 5 bases, with 14 bases between them. The CDR3 bases are TGTGCCAGCAGTCCCGAGGGCAGCTTAGATACGCAGTATTTT. This codes for CASSPEGSLDTQYF.

A single count supports this clone. This chain links TRBV5-5 with TRBJ2-7, with a tentative D call TRBD1 (5 bases). V dropped 0 bases and J dropped 0 bases, with 7 bases sitting between them. Germline assignment: CDR1 SGHKS and CDR2 YYEKEE (reference sequence). The length of the CDR3 is 14 residues. CDR3: CASSLEQASYEQYF. The CDR3, as DNA: TGTGCCAGCAGCTTGGAACAGGCCTCCTACGAGCAGTACTTC.

The chain links TRBV9 to TRBJ2-1; 7 nucleotides agree with TRBD2. CDR1 is SGDLS and CDR2 is YYNGEE in the germline V gene. J lost 5 bases, V lost 4 bases, and 12 bases had no gene match. CDR3 length equals 16 residues. This CDR3 reads CASSSLWAGADNEQFF. CDR3 bases: TGTGCCAGCAGCTCCCTCTGGGCGGGAGCCGACAATGAGCAGTTCTTC.

V gene TRBV5-1 combines with J gene TRBJ2-5; D possibly corresponds to TRBD1 (6 bases). Matching the DNA end better, TRBJ2-7 makes the J call doubtful. There are 14 residues in the CDR3. Germline lookup yields CDR1 SGHRS and CDR2 YFSETQ. DNA for the CDR3: TGCGCCAGCAGCTTGGGAGGGGGTTACTACGAGCAGTACTTC. As protein: CASSLGGGYYEQYF.

This clone appeared a single time. V gene TRBV19 combines with J gene TRBJ2-5; 9 bases fit TRBD2. The J call may be in error: the DNA end matches TRBJ2-7 better. The CDR3 extends over 14 amino acids. Germline CDR1 LNHDA, CDR2 SQIVND (reference sequence). This CDR3 is CASSISSGRYEQYF. The CDR3, as DNA: TGTGCCAGTAGTATTAGTAGCGGGAGATACGAGCAGTACTTC.

V is TRBV19 and J is TRBJ1-2, with unresolved D. Trimming shortened V by 1 base and J by 8 bases, and 11 bases separated the two germline ends. CDR1 is LNHDA, CDR2 SQIVND, per germline (reference sequence). The CDR3 spans 13 residues. The CDR3 DNA is TGTGCCAGTAGTATAGTAGAATCTCTAGGCTACACCTTC. It is translated as CASSIVESLGYTF.

The J gene is TRBJ2-1, the V gene TRBV7-9; D ambiguous. Per germline, CDR1 SEHNR and CDR2 FQNEAQ (reference sequence). The CDR3 extends over 14 amino acids. V shed 5 bases and J shed 0 bases, with 8 bases lying between them. The CDR3 region has the DNA TGTGCCAGCAGCAATAGGAGCTCCTACAATGAGCAGTTCTTC. It translates to CASSNRSSYNEQFF.

The rearrangement joins TRBV23-1 to TRBJ2-1, with D perhaps TRBD2 (7 bases). TRBV23-1 is sorted into the ORF group, with uncertain function. V was cut by 4 bases and J by 9 bases, with 28 bases left in between. The CDR3 loop spans 18 amino acids. CDR3 in DNA: TGCGCCAGCAGTCCCAGGGGAAGGGCGGGAGCTATATTTATTGAGCAGTTCTTC. Translation gives CASSPRGRAGAIFIEQFF.

The chain carries TRBV5-1 and TRBJ1-1, with no clear D. Per germline, CDR1 SGHRS and CDR2 YFSETQ. The CDR3 is 13 residues long. Between the trimmed V and J ends, which lost 3 bases and 5 bases, there was a span of 11 bases. The CDR3 here is CASSSPPLTEAFF. CDR3 coding DNA: TGCGCCAGCAGCTCCCCCCCCCTAACTGAAGCTTTCTTT. Filled out from reference TRBV5-1 and TRBJ1-1, the complete variable domain reads KAGVTQTPRYLIKTRGQQVTLSCSPISGHRSVSWYQQTPGQGLQFLFEYFSETQRNKGNFPGRFSGRQFSNSRSEMNVSTLELGDSALYLCASSSPPLTEAFFGQGTRLTVV.

Sample share makes this clone medium-sized (0.01 to 0.1%). The V call is TRBV19, the J call TRBJ2-5; the match to TRBD2 covers 10 bases. The CDR3 spans 14 residues. Germline lookup yields CDR1 LNHDA and CDR2 SQIVND (reference sequence). Trimming at V came to 3 bases and at J to 6 bases, leaving 4 bases not matched to a gene. CDR3 nucleotide sequence: TGTGCCAGTAGTATTGATAGCGGGGGGAAGACCCAGTACTTC. Translating gives CASSIDSGGKTQYF.

This sequence joins TRBV29-1 and TRBJ1-1; the match to TRBD1 covers 8 bases. Unmatched junction bases numbered 4, after V lost 3 bases and J lost 4 bases. This CDR3 spans 13 amino acids. Germline lookup yields CDR1 SQVTM and CDR2 ANQGSEA. In nucleotides, the CDR3 is TGCAGCGTTGAGACAGGGGTAGGCACTGAAGCTTTCTTT. It encodes CSVETGVGTEAFF.

This clone was seen a few times. The chain uses TRBV5-1 and TRBJ2-6, with D possibly matching TRBD1 (5 bases). With 4 bases removed from V and 0 bases from J, the gap between germline ends came to 14 bases. The CDR3 has 17 amino acids. CDR1 and CDR2 from the germline V gene are SGHRS and YFSETQ. The CDR3 DNA reads as TGCGCCAGCAGCGTTAGGGGCTTAGACTCTGGGGCCAACGTCCTGACTTTC. Its protein is CASSVRGLDSGANVLTF. The full variable domain, rest sourced from reference TRBV5-1 and TRBJ2-6, is KAGVTQTPRYLIKTRGQQVTLSCSPISGHRSVSWYQQTPGQGLQFLFEYFSETQRNKGNFPGRFSGRQFSNSRSEMNVSTLELGDSALYLCASSVRGLDSGANVLTFGAGSRLTVL.

The chain links TRBV4-1 to TRBJ2-1; perhaps TRBD2 as D (5 bases). The V end was cut by 4 bases, the J end by 9 bases, with 13 bases between. CDR1 MGHRA and CDR2 YSYEKL come from the germline V gene. This CDR3 has 13 residues. CDR3 DNA: TGCGCCAGCAGCCTCCCCCGGAGCGGTGAGCAGTTCTTC. Translated: CASSLPRSGEQFF.

Remarks on this clone: This sample also contains other DNA sequences that code for the same CDR3. J is TRBJ2-7 and V is TRBV30, with 8 bases fitting TRBD1. V lost 0 bases to trimming and J lost 7 bases; unmatched junction nucleotides: 8. This CDR3 comprises 14 residues. The germline CDR1 and CDR2 sequences are GTSNPN and SVGIG (reference sequence). The DNA of the CDR3 is TGTGCCTGGAGTGTAGGGCAGGGGGCGGGGGAGCAGTACTTC. Its translation: CAWSVGQGAGEQYF.

Only a few counts were recorded for this clone. The genes are TRBV5-4 and TRBJ2-1; 7 bases match TRBD1. There are 14 residues in the CDR3. V trimming: 1 base; J trimming: 12 bases; junction bases outside the gene matches: 10. CDR1 is SGHNT, CDR2 YYREEE, per germline (reference sequence). DNA for the CDR3: TGTGCCAGCAGCTTGTCTGACAGGGTGGGTGTGCAGTTCTTC. It encodes CASSLSDRVGVQFF.

This rearrangement joins TRBV6-6 to TRBJ1-2; no reliable D call. Per germline, CDR1 MNHNY and CDR2 SVGAGI (reference sequence). This CDR3 has 16 amino acids. Between the trimmed V and J ends, which lost 2 bases and 4 bases, there was a span of 17 bases. CDR3 sequence reads: CASSYPDETDLYGYTF. The CDR3 nucleotides are TGTGCCAGCAGTTACCCCGACGAGACGGACCTCTATGGCTACACCTTC.

The chain has TRBV29-1 and TRBJ2-1, with D tentatively TRBD2 (6 bases). V lost 3 bases to trimming and J lost 6 bases, with 9 bases between them. Germline CDR1 is SQVTM and CDR2 is ANQGSEA. The CDR3 runs to 12 residues. The CDR3: CSVEIAANEQFF. The DNA for the CDR3 is TGCAGCGTTGAGATAGCGGCCAATGAGCAGTTCTTC.

The V and J genes are TRBV28 and TRBJ1-5, with a tentative D call TRBD1 (5 bases). Germline V gene data show CDR1 as MDHEN and CDR2 as SYDVKM. This CDR3 comprises 15 residues. V was cut by 8 bases and J by 4 bases, with 18 bases left in between. Here the CDR3 DNA reads TGTGCCAGCCCCAGTGGGCAGGGACGGAATCAGCCCCAGCATTTT. This codes for CASPSGQGRNQPQHF.

The chain is built from TRBV7-9 and TRBJ2-1; no clear D. Germline V gene lookup returns CDR1 SEHNR and CDR2 FQNEAQ (reference sequence). This CDR3 region has 14 residues. V dropped 7 bases and J dropped 3 bases, with 13 bases sitting between them. CDR3 sequence: CASIQSPGYNEQFF. The CDR3, as DNA: TGTGCCAGCATCCAGTCCCCTGGCTACAATGAGCAGTTCTTC.

The V call is TRBV5-6, the J call TRBJ2-7; D may correspond to TRBD1 or TRBD2 (5 bases each). V was pared by 2 bases and J by 3 bases, with 9 bases between. The CDR3 consists of 13 residues. Germline V gives CDR1 SGHDT, CDR2 YYEEEE. In DNA form, the CDR3 reads TGTGCCAGCAGCTTCGGGGCAGACTACGAGCAGTACTTC. Its protein product is CASSFGADYEQYF.

This sequence joins TRBV6-1 and TRBJ1-5, with 7 bases identical to TRBD1. Germline V CDR1 and CDR2: MNHNS, SASEGT. This CDR3 has 15 amino acids. The V segment lost 6 bases and the J segment 5 bases; nucleotides outside the gene matches: 10. CDR3 residues: CASSLLQGKDQPQHF. CDR3 sequence (DNA): TGTGCCAGCAGCCTATTACAGGGGAAGGATCAGCCCCAGCATTTT.

This chain links TRBV6-5 with TRBJ2-6; TRBD1 is a possible D gene (5 bases). Germline V gene sequence: CDR1 MNHEY, CDR2 SVGAGI. This CDR3 contains 15 residues. V dropped 6 bases and J dropped 0 bases, with 9 bases sitting between them. The CDR3 spells CASSERGSGANVLTF. The CDR3 DNA follows: TGTGCCAGCAGCGAAAGGGGCTCTGGGGCCAACGTCCTGACTTTC.

V usage is TRBV19 and J usage is TRBJ1-3; tentatively, D is TRBD1 (6 bases). The CDR3 has 15 residues. CDR1 LNHDA and CDR2 SQIVND come from the germline V gene (reference sequence). With 5 bases removed from V and 0 bases from J, the gap between germline ends came to 11 bases. DNA of the CDR3: TGTGCCAGTAGTGTACAGGGATACTCTGGAAACACCATATATTTT. This gives the protein CASSVQGYSGNTIYF.

The CDR3, as DNA: TGCGCCAGCAGCCAGGCTGTAACAGGGGGAACCTACGAGCAGTACTTC. This gives the protein CASSQAVTGGTYEQYF. The chain carries TRBV4-1 and TRBJ2-7; 8 nucleotides agree with TRBD1. Looked up from germline, CDR1 is MGHRA and CDR2 is YSYEKL. The CDR3 runs 16 residues. Trimming removed 3 bases from V and 2 bases from J; junction bases left unmatched: 9.

J is TRBJ1-5 and V is TRBV5-6; D is undetermined. The germline V gene encodes CDR1 SGHDT and CDR2 YYEEEE. Trimming left V 4 bases short and J 9 bases short, with 8 bases between. This CDR3 is built from 11 residues. CDR3 in amino acids: CASSPWGPQHF. The CDR3 DNA reads as TGTGCCAGCAGCCCGTGGGGGCCCCAGCATTTT.

This CDR3 reads CASSHGTTIYNEQFF. The CDR3 DNA reads TGTGCCAGCAGCCACGGGACTACGATCTACAATGAGCAGTTCTTC. The chain recombines TRBV7-9 with TRBJ2-1, with TRBD2 matching over 7 bases. Germline values: CDR1 SEHNR, CDR2 FQNEAQ (reference sequence). This CDR3 region has 15 residues. Trimming cost V 5 bases and J 3 bases; bases outside gene matches: 7.